This record covers a single T cell receptor beta chain. Its specific antigen is unknown. Compared with germline, one end of the junction differs, possibly owing to a read error. These data belong to a study of tumor and adjacent non-tumor tissue in lung cancer (dated by TCRdb to between 2017 and 2018). Concerning the study at large: Of the cohort, 11 to 12 patients had adenocarcinoma, 2 had squamous cell carcinoma and 1 had small cell lung cancer. The roughly 15 patients were aged about 31 to 76 years, included some 10 men and 5 women, and had TNM stage I to III disease. A total of roughly 130 million productive TCRbeta reads were generated by sequencing, corresponding to an average of around 4 million reads per sample. The study compared bulk TCRbeta repertoires from lung tumor tissue and matched distant non-tumor lung tissue of roughly 14 lung cancer patients. Approximately 31 paired specimens, one tumor and one normal lung sample per patient, were profiled by TCRbeta CDR3 sequencing. Results the study describes overall, beyond this receptor: The cohort had only about 16 patients, and the authors noted that larger samples and more detailed clinical data are needed. TCR diversity (inverse Simpson) was significantly higher in tumor than in normal lung tissue (around 460 vs 160, P = 0.0075, Mann-Whitney U test). Because peripheral blood was not sequenced, blood TCRbeta repertoires in the lung cancer patients of the study were not examined. Significantly higher TCR diversity was found in younger patients, and higher tumor TCR diversity was associated with shorter overall and disease-free survival. Neither the sequencing platform nor unique molecular identifiers are named or mentioned anywhere in the methods. The top 100 clones accounted for a significantly larger cumulative portion of the repertoire in normal lung than in tumor tissue.

Library preparation employed multiplex PCR. The sequencer listed for this sample is Illumina HiSeq 2500. TCRbeta libraries were constructed through three rounds of nested PCR with primers (Table S4) according to protocols modified from ARM-PCR. Before sequencing, PCR products of 200-500 bp were excised from the gel and purified with the QIAquick gel extraction kit. The authors processed their data as follows. Trimmomatic was used to clean the reads, FLASH merged the cleaned reads into complete CDR3 sequences, and MiTCR assigned the sequences to V(D)J germline segments. Clonal diversity was calculated as the inverse Simpson's index using VDJtools. In-frame sequences without a premature stop codon were defined as productive reads. TCRdb reprocessed the public reads (quality trimming at Q25 with fastp, clone calling with MiXCR) and kept in-frame beta chains. Duplicate CDR3 protein sequences are folded into a single record with the most common DNA and genes. TCRdb, not the authors, supplied the V and J calls. The table for this sample lists 55,000 to 75,000 distinct CDR3 sequences; 60% of them were counted only once. The ten largest clones represent 20% to 25% of the sample.

RNA was isolated from bulk, unsorted tissue, and RNA quality was assessed with a NanoDrop ND-1000 and an Agilent 2100. Donors were newly diagnosed lung cancer patients admitted for thoracic surgery in China between August and November 2014, without prior chemotherapy. The study excluded patients who had received radiotherapy or chemotherapy before or who had another cancer at the same time. Surgical tissue pieces of about 1-2 cm3 were preserved in RNAlater solution and stored at -80 °C until use. The TCR originated in a man aged 45-60 years with non-small cell lung cancer. The sequenced material came from lung tumor tissue.

The nucleotide sequence is TGTGCCTGGAGTCTCTCTGGGGCCAACGTCCTGGCTTTC. The translation is CAWSLSGANVLAF. The chain is assembled from TRBV30 and TRBJ2-6; the D gene is perhaps TRBD1, from 5 matching bases. For CDR1 and CDR2, the germline V gene (reference sequence) lists GTSNPN and SVGIG. The CDR3 runs 13 residues from the cysteine to the phenylalanine. The DNA shown is the 39-base CDR3, in frame from base 1. When the CDR3 is completed using the reference TRBV30 and TRBJ2-6 genes on either side, the full variable domain is SQTIHQWPATLVQPVGSPLSLECTVEGTSNPNLYWYRQAAGRGLQLLFYSVGIGQISSEVPQNLSASRPQDRQFILSSKKLLLSDSGFYLCAWSLSGANVLAFGAGSRLTVL.